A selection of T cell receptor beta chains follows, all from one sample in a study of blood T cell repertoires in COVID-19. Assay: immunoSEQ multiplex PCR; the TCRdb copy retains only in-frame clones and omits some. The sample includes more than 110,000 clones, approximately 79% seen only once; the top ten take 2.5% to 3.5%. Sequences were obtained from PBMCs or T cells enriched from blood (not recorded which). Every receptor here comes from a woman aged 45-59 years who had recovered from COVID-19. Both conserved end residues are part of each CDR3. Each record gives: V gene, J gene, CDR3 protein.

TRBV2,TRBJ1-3,CASGSTRSGNTIYF
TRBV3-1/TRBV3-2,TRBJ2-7,CASSTNRLTPGEQYF
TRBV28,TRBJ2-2,CASSLEGAGTGELFF
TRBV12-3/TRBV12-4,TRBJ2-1,CASTLLAYDEQFF
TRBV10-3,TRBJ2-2,CAISERDRGPSSGELFF
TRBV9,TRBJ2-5,CASSARGADETQYF
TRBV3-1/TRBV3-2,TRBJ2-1,CASSQDPLAGGREQFF
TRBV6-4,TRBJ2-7,CASSVQTGRGYEQYF
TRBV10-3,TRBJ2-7,CAISEGQGPRHEQYF
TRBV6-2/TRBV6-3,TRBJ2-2,CASSRTSGTNTGELFF
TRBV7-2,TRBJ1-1,CASSSGLPREAFF
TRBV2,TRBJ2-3,CASSDSLSDTQYF
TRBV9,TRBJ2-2,CASSSPESTGYTGELFF
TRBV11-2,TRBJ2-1,CASSSGAAPGQFF
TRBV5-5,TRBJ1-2,CASTLLGGLRGYTF
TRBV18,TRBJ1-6,CASSDDRGYSPLHF
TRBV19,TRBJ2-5,CASTQAGEGETQYF
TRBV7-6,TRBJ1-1,CASSPGQGALPEAFF
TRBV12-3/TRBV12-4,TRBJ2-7,CASSPLYEQYF
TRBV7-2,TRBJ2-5,CASSLSRGLAGETQYF
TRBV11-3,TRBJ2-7,CASSLFPGLEQYF
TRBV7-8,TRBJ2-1,CASSPSMAGGNEQFF
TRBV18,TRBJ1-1,CASQQGLNTEAFF
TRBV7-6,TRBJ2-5,CASSSLGTGQETQYF
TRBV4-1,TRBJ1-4,CASSPGFGYEKLFF
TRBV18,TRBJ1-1,CASSPQGQGNTEAFF
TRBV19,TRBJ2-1,CASSDPRDSILRYNEQFF
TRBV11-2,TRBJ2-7,CASSLGGTSGRYEQYF
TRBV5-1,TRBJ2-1,CASSLSSYNEQFF
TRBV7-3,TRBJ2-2,CASSLSGAGGPTGELFF
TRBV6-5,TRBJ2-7,CASSGGGQAYEQYF
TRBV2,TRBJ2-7,CASRNGGAAYEQYF
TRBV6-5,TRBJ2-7,CASSSGLAGSSYEQYF
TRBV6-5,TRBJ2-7,CASRSRSYEQYF
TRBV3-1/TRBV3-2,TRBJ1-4,CASSQDWAPNEKLFF
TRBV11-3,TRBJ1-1,CASSLQGEVTEAFF
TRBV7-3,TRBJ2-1,CASSLSQGGLNEQFF
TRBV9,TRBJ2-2,CASSVAGRNTGELFF
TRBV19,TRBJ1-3,CASSTGRTGNTIYF
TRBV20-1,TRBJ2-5,CSARGGETQYF
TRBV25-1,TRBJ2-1,CASSPTLAGGSYNEQFF
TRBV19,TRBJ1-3,CASSPSLSSGNTIYF
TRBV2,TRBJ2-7,CASRRLAETYEQYF
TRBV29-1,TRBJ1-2,CSVVGGVDGNYGYTF
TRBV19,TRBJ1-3,CASSLGQPGNTIYF
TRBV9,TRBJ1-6,CASSDGYRERNSPLHF
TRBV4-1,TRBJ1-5,CASSNGTGYSNQPQHF
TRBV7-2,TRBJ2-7,CASSSAGGYEQYF
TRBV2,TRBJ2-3,CASLFGDRGSTDTQYF
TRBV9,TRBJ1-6,CASSARGGALNSPLHF
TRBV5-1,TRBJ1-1,CASSYGQGGTEAFF
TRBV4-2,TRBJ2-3,CASSQVNSFGIGAQYF
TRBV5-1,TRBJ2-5,CASSGTTYHF
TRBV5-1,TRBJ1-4,CASSFGTGNEKLFF